This TCR beta chain originates from a study of cytomegalovirus exposure and HLA in healthy donors. Whole-study context: As released early, the data held 65 million to 90 million unique TCRs from HLA-typed donors.

A note on this clone: Its antigen is currently unknown.

The primer mix had 60 Vbeta and 13 Jbeta primers. Method: immunoSEQ multiplex PCR; TCRdb's copy keeps in-frame clones and lacks some. The data hold 70,000 to 95,000 clones, with about three quarters observed a single time. Study results and limitations: Across donors, sequencing depth was assumed by presence/absence analyses to be roughly uniform.

V lost 5 bases, J lost 4 bases, and 12 bases lay in between. Germline assignment: CDR1 SGHTA and CDR2 FQGTGA. The CDR3 consists of 15 residues. The clonotype originates from a young man in good health and CMV-seropositive. J is TRBJ2-6 and V is TRBV7-3; no clear D. The sequencing sample was made of PBMCs. CDR3 sequence (DNA): TGTGCCAGCAGCCAGCAGCGTACCGGGGCCAACGTCCTGACTTTC. Its protein is CASSQQRTGANVLTF. Complete variable domain (other parts from reference TRBV7-3 and TRBJ2-6): GAGVSQTPSNKVTEKGKYVELRCDPISGHTALYWYRQSLGQGPEFLIYFQGTGAADDSGLPNDRFFAVRPEGSVSTLKIQRTERGDSAVYLCASSQQRTGANVLTFGAGSRLTVL.